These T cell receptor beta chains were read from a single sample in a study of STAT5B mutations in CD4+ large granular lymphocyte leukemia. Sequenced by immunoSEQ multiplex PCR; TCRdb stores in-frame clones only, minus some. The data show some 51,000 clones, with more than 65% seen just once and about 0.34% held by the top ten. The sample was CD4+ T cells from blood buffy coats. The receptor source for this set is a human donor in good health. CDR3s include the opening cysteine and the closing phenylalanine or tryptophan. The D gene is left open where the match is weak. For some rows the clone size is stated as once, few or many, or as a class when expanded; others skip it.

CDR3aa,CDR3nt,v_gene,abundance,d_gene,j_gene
CASSRWLGAGQETQYF,TGTGCCAGCAGTCGTTGGTTGGGGGCAGGGCAAGAGACCCAGTACTTC,TRBV27,NA,NA,TRBJ2-5
CASRRLAGVSDTQYF,TGTGCCAGCCGTCGACTAGCGGGAGTATCAGATACGCAGTATTTT,TRBV7-3,once,TRBD2,TRBJ2-3
CASSGPLRGTEAFF,TGCGCCAGCAGCGGTCCGTTGAGAGGCACTGAAGCTTTCTTT,TRBV4-1,few,NA,TRBJ1-1
CASSLVSGGINEQFF,TGTGCCAGCAGCTTGGTTAGCGGGGGAATCAATGAGCAGTTCTTC,TRBV5-6,NA,TRBD2,TRBJ2-1
CASSGDRVWTEAFF,TGTGCCAGCAGTGGGGACAGGGTTTGGACTGAAGCTTTCTTT,TRBV21-1,few,NA,TRBJ1-1
CASPYSDGANSFFSSPLHF,TGTGCCAGCCCATATTCGGACGGGGCCAACTCCTTCTTTTCTTCACCCCTCCACTTT,TRBV27,NA,NA,TRBJ1-6
CASSYRVGNTEAFF,TGTGCCAGCAGTTACAGGGTTGGAAACACTGAAGCTTTCTTT,TRBV27,NA,NA,TRBJ1-1
CASSSRSGTNNSPLHF,TGTGCCAGCAGCTCCAGATCCGGGACCAATAATTCACCCCTCCACTTT,TRBV7-9,NA,NA,TRBJ1-6
CASSLELGSYNEQFF,TGTGCCAGCAGCTTAGAGTTGGGGTCCTACAATGAGCAGTTCTTC,TRBV11-3,NA,NA,TRBJ2-1
CASRPGQGLSPLHF,TGTGCCAGCAGGCCGGGACAGGGACTTTCACCCCTCCACTTT,TRBV2,few,TRBD1,TRBJ1-6
CASSGRDSQETQYF,TGTGCCAGCAGTGGCCGGGACAGCCAAGAGACCCAGTACTTC,TRBV25-1,NA,TRBD1,TRBJ2-5
CASSPQGAGNTEAFF,TGTGCCAGCAGTCCGCAGGGGGCCGGGAACACTGAAGCTTTCTTT,TRBV25-1,NA,TRBD1,TRBJ1-1
CASSLDGLSGRSYTF,TGTGCCAGCAGCTTGGACGGTTTATCAGGGCGGAGCTACACCTTC,TRBV7-2,NA,NA,TRBJ1-2
CASSVAVQQPTDTQYF,TGTGCCAGCAGCGTAGCCGTCCAACAACCCACAGATACGCAGTATTTT,TRBV9,NA,NA,TRBJ2-3
CASSVAGAGANEKLFF,TGTGCCAGCAGCGTGGCAGGGGCCGGGGCTAATGAAAAACTGTTTTTT,TRBV5-4,NA,NA,TRBJ1-4
CASSLRREGRGTDTQYF,TGTGCCAGCAGCTTGCGGCGGGAGGGCCGGGGCACAGATACGCAGTATTTT,TRBV5-4,once,TRBD2,TRBJ2-3
CASSLAPGGSPTQYF,TGTGCCAGCAGCTTAGCCCCAGGCGGGAGTCCTACGCAGTATTTT,TRBV7-8,NA,TRBD2,TRBJ2-3
CASSKVPGTGHLEQYF,TGTGCCAGCAGCAAAGTACCGGGGACAGGGCACTTAGAGCAGTACTTC,TRBV21-1,NA,NA,TRBJ2-7
CASSLNSRNEKLFF,TGTGCCAGCAGCTTGAACAGCCGAAATGAAAAACTGTTTTTT,TRBV5-7,NA,NA,TRBJ1-4
CASSQPRGNQPQHF,TGTGCCAGCAGCCAACCTCGGGGCAATCAGCCCCAGCATTTT,TRBV14,few,NA,TRBJ1-5
CAWSVRGGGTDTQYF,TGTGCCTGGAGTGTGCGGGGGGGCGGCACAGATACGCAGTATTTT,TRBV30,NA,TRBD2,TRBJ2-3
CASSLGAEVHETQYF,TGTGCCAGCAGCTTAGGGGCCGAGGTGCACGAGACCCAGTACTTC,TRBV7-9,NA,NA,TRBJ2-5
CAISESKRGLEKLFF,TGTGCCATCAGTGAGTCGAAGAGGGGGCTTGAAAAACTGTTTTTT,TRBV10-3,NA,TRBD1,TRBJ1-4
CASSRGGRGYEQYF,TGTGCCAGCAGTCGAGGGGGGCGAGGCTACGAGCAGTACTTC,TRBV6-5,NA,NA,TRBJ2-7